This T cell receptor (beta chain) derives from a study of neurological immune-mediated disorders (dated by TCRdb to between 2019 and 2020). About the study as a whole: The study compared peripheral blood TCR-beta repertoires of HTLV-I-associated myelopathy (HAM/TSP) patients, multiple sclerosis patients and healthy controls using UMI-based sequencing. The cohort included around 70 subjects: roughly 14 with HAM/TSP, around 34 with multiple sclerosis, and around 20 healthy controls. The 90 to 120 TCR-beta libraries covered PBMC samples along with longitudinal samples, technical triplicates, and paired sorted CD4+ and CD8+ T-cell subsets. Study-wide conclusions, independent of this receptor: No identical CDR3 amino acid sequences were found to be shared among expanded clones across subjects, suggesting that TCR-beta repertoires were private in all groups. TCR clonal expansion was highest in HAM/TSP patients and lowest in MS patients, with MS patients falling below even healthy controls.

For sorted-subset TCR libraries, 1 million sorted CD4+ or CD8+ T cells were used. Peripheral blood was subjected to Ficoll-Hypaque density gradient centrifugation to isolate PBMCs, which were then cryopreserved in liquid nitrogen. Paired sorted CD4+ and CD8+ subsets came from healthy controls, HAM/TSP patients and MS patients. This clonotype appeared a single time. The antigen it binds to is not known. Nothing much larger sits one base from this clone, and base qualities are not available. Evidence from one read is weak. CDR1 and CDR2, per the germline V gene, are MDHEN and SYDVKM. V trim: 7 bases; J trim: 4 bases; unmatched bases: 6. There are 13 amino acids in the CDR3, from cysteine to phenylalanine inclusive. This entry keeps only the CDR3 DNA: 39 bases, framed from base 1. cDNA was synthesized by template-switch 5'RACE using a primer carrying a 10-nucleotide random unique molecular identifier by which each TCR transcript was tagged. Every sequencing run covered 15-18 subjects and yielded more than 160 million TCR-beta sequences. The RNeasy kit was used to extract total RNA. Using the KAPA Real-time Library Amplification kit, TCR-beta VDJ regions were amplified with primers for the TCR constant region and the 5'RACE anchor. Sample indexes and Illumina adaptors were added in a first PCR, and a second PCR then increased library yield. After purification with Ampure beads, the TCR product of roughly 650 bp was size-selected on a 2% E-gel SizeSelection system. Before pooling, libraries had their quality checked on a Bioanalyzer, their concentration measured with Qubit, and their quantity determined with the Kapa Library Quantification kit. Libraries were sequenced paired-end 2 x 150 bp on an Illumina HiSeq 2500. To increase sequence diversity, about 25-31% phiX was spiked into each library pool. On the authors' methods: Quality-filtered reads were processed with the UMI-based MiGEC pipeline, which removed over 85% of raw TCR sequences during error correction. IMGT germline references were used for aligning VDJ genes, and each clonotype was defined as a unique CDR3 amino acid sequence together with its V-J genes. Clonal expansion, Shannon diversity and CDR3 relatedness were evaluated with VDJtools (CalcPairwiseDistances, ClusterSamples), while phylogenetic trees were built in CLCbio workbench. Clones with at least 8 unique UMIs were defined as expanded, with this threshold being based on coefficient-of-variation modelling across technical triplicates. The public reads were run again by TCRdb, first through fastp at Q25 and then through MiXCR, and only productive beta chains were kept. Every entry covers one CDR3 protein and lists the most common genes and DNA from its rows. The V and J calls come from TCRdb's annotation, not from the publication. The sample table contains more than 25,000 distinct CDR3 sequences; only one count was recorded for around 25% of them. The ten largest make up just under 30% of the sample.

This receptor was taken from a man in his fifties with HTLV-1-associated myelopathy (HAM/TSP). The rearrangement combines TRBV28 with TRBJ2-7; the central 8 bases match TRBD2. The sequenced material came from CD4+ T cells from blood. The CDR3 reads as follows: CASTPGGAYEQYF. The DNA sequence follows: TGTGCCAGCACCCCGGGGGGGGCGTACGAGCAGTACTTC.